The clone carrying this T cell receptor (beta chain) was seen at least ten times. As yet, its antigen is unknown. Regions amplified from RNA transcripts were the TCR beta CDR3 regions. HTBI primers were employed in a first-round RT-PCR of the TCR CDR3. TCRdb reprocessed the multiplex PCR reads with MiXCR, giving one entry per CDR3 protein. This sample has around 350,000 distinct CDR3 sequences, with approximately 19% found just once. The patients, who ranged from 18 to 65 in age, presented with newly diagnosed hyperthyroidism lasting under 2 months. This specimen belongs to a study of T cells in Graves' hyperthyroidism and ophthalmopathy. The CDR3 is made up of 16 amino acids. Germline V gene data show CDR1 as MNHEY and CDR2 as SVGAGI. V lost 3 bases and J lost 4; bases outside the gene matches: 11. Broader study findings: The majority of expanded thyroid clonotypes above 0.001 also appeared in blood.

The sample consisted of blood. This clonotype originated in a woman aged 18-35 years with Graves' hyperthyroidism. The chain is built from TRBV6-5 and TRBJ2-7; 8 nucleotides line up with TRBD1. DNA of the CDR3: TGTGCCAGCAGTTATAGGCCGAGGACAGGGTCTTACGAGCAGTACTTC. Its translation: CASSYRPRTGSYEQYF.